These 17 T cell receptor beta chains were all obtained from the same sample, sequenced in a study of long-term antiretroviral therapy in people with HIV. Survey-level immunoSEQ v3.0 assays were run. Using immunoSEQ multiplex PCR, the repertoire was profiled, and TCRdb retains in-frame clones only, with some absent. In the table there are approximately 22,000 clones, 80% to 85% of which are singletons. The input for sequencing was unsorted PBMCs, taken 1.9 years after starting antiretroviral therapy. The receptors shown here come from a woman aged 50 to 65 with HIV.

The rearrangement links TRBV28 to TRBJ2-3, with 9 nucleotides matching TRBD1. This CDR3 region has 19 residues. Germline CDR1 MDHEN, CDR2 SYDVKM. V gave up 1 base and J gave up 0 bases; unmatched junction bases: 11. The chain's CDR3 is CASSLSADRGLGSTDTQYF. The CDR3 DNA reads TGTGCCAGCAGTTTATCCGCGGACAGGGGCCTGGGGAGCACAGATACGCAGTATTTT.

The V and J genes are TRBV9 and TRBJ1-1; D remains unclear. The V end was cut by 0 bases, the J end by 0 bases, with 12 bases between. The CDR3 spans 16 residues. From germline, CDR1 is SGDLS and CDR2 YYNGEE. CDR3 amino acids: CASSVEDPGVNTEAFF. DNA of the CDR3: TGTGCCAGCAGCGTAGAGGACCCGGGAGTGAACACTGAAGCTTTCTTT.

This chain links TRBV9 with TRBJ2-1, with TRBD1 identical over 11 bases. The V gene end was trimmed by 3 bases and the J gene end by 9 bases; junction bases not matched to a gene: 8. CDR1 is SGDLS and CDR2 is YYNGEE in the germline V gene. CDR3 length: 15 residues. In DNA form, the CDR3 reads TGTGCCAGCAGCGACCCCGGGACAGGGGGTGGTGAGCAGTTCTTC. Protein product: CASSDPGTGGGEQFF.

V is TRBV4-1 and J is TRBJ2-1; TRBD2 matches 15 bases. Germline-derived CDR1 and CDR2 are MGHRA and YSYEKL. This CDR3 is 18 amino acids long. V trimming: 2 bases; J trimming: 7 bases; junction bases outside the gene matches: 9. CDR3 sequence (DNA): TGCGCCAGCAGCCAAACCGGACTAGCGGGGGGGCCTGGGAATGAGCAGTTCTTC. Its protein product is CASSQTGLAGGPGNEQFF.

This clone was recorded a few times. The chain joins TRBV10-1 to TRBJ2-7; 7 positions agree with TRBD1. The junction had 8 bases not matched to a gene; V was cut back by 0 bases and J by 0 bases. The CDR3 sequence is 17 residues long. Looked up from germline, CDR1 is WNHNN and CDR2 is SYGVQD (reference sequence). CDR3 sequence reads: CASSESAGTVHSYEQYF. In DNA form, the CDR3 reads TGCGCCAGCAGTGAGTCCGCCGGGACAGTTCACTCCTACGAGCAGTACTTC.

This sequence joins TRBV14 and TRBJ2-4, with a tentative D call TRBD1 (5 bases). Germline CDR1 is SGHDN and CDR2 is FVKESK. V lost 3 bases to trimming and J lost 3 bases, with 15 bases between them. CDR3 length: 16 amino acids. The CDR3 is CASSQWQGEDKNIQYF. In nucleotides, the CDR3 is TGTGCCAGCAGCCAGTGGCAGGGTGAAGACAAAAACATTCAGTACTTC.

This chain links TRBV27 with TRBJ1-1, with 7 bases aligning to TRBD1. The germline V gene encodes CDR1 MNHEY and CDR2 SMNVEV (reference sequence). The CDR3 is 14 amino acids. Trimming removed 4 bases from V and 5 bases from J; junction bases left unmatched: 7. The CDR3 spells CASSSDRVGTEAFF. In DNA form, the CDR3 reads TGTGCCAGCAGTTCCGACAGGGTTGGGACTGAAGCTTTCTTT.

This chain joins TRBV9 and TRBJ1-2, with 7 positions matching TRBD1. J lost 2 bases, V lost 5 bases, and 3 bases had no gene match. Germline loops: CDR1 SGDLS, CDR2 YYNGEE. The CDR3 consists of 13 residues. The CDR3 reads CASRDRVNYGYTF. CDR3 nucleotides: TGTGCCAGCAGAGACAGGGTGAACTATGGCTACACCTTC. Based on the CDR3 plus reference TRBV9 and TRBJ1-2, the full variable domain is DSGVTQTPKHLITATGQRVTLRCSPRSGDLSVYWYQQSLDQGLQFLIQYYNGEERAKGNILERFSAQQFPDLHSELNLSSLELGDSALYFCASRDRVNYGYTFGSGTRLTVV.

This clone was observed once. The V call is TRBV4-2, the J call TRBJ2-3; TRBD2 matches 11 bases. The germline V gene has CDR1 LGHNA and CDR2 YNFKEQ. The junction had 11 bases not matched to a gene; V was cut back by 0 bases and J by 6 bases. The CDR3 length is 18 residues. The CDR3 coding sequence is TGTGCCAGCAGCCAAGATCGAACTAGCGGGGGTCCCAGGGATACGCAGTATTTT. Translation: CASSQDRTSGGPRDTQYF.

This clone was observed once. The V and J genes are TRBV5-1 and TRBJ2-2; D tentatively fits TRBD1 or TRBD2 (6 bases each). The CDR3 spans 14 residues. The germline V gene encodes CDR1 SGHRS and CDR2 YFSETQ. Trimming cost V 3 bases and J 5 bases, with 11 bases left between them. CDR3 in amino acids: CASSWGAGTGELFF. CDR3 coding DNA: TGCGCCAGCAGCTGGGGGGCTGGAACCGGGGAGCTGTTTTTT.

The table lists this clone with a few counts. The rearrangement joins TRBV27 to TRBJ1-6; the D gene is possibly TRBD1 (5 bases). Trimming took 7 bases from V and 10 from J, leaving 23 bases between them. The CDR3 sequence is 16 residues long. Germline V gene lookup returns CDR1 MNHEY and CDR2 SMNVEV (reference sequence). CDR3 protein: CASTKDFGGFESPLHF. For the CDR3, the DNA is TGTGCCAGCACGAAGGACTTCGGGGGATTTGAGTCACCCCTCCACTTT.

V gene TRBV9 combines with J gene TRBJ2-7; the D is unclear. Germline values: CDR1 SGDLS, CDR2 YYNGEE. CDR3 length equals 12 residues. The germline V and J ends were trimmed by 5 bases and 5 bases, with 11 bases remaining between them. The chain's CDR3 is CASSDTWDEQYF. The CDR3 nucleotides are TGTGCCAGCAGTGACACGTGGGACGAGCAGTACTTC.

The chain links TRBV7-2 to TRBJ1-2; D unresolved. Per germline, CDR1 SGHTA and CDR2 FQGNSA. V was pared by 5 bases and J by 0 bases, with 13 bases between. This CDR3 has 15 residues. For the CDR3, the DNA is TGTGCCAGCAGCGTACCAGGAAGAGCTAACTATGGCTACACCTTC. The encoded protein is CASSVPGRANYGYTF. Looking up the rest from reference TRBV7-2 and TRBJ1-2 gives the full variable domain: GAGVSQSPSNKVTEKGKDVELRCDPISGHTALYWYRQSLGQGLEFLIYFQGNSAPDKSGLPSDRFSAERTGGSVSTLTIQRTQQEDSAVYLCASSVPGRANYGYTFGSGTRLTVV.

The V and J genes are TRBV7-9 and TRBJ1-1; D unresolved. Germline V gene sequence: CDR1 SEHNR, CDR2 FQNEAQ (reference sequence). V was pared by 5 bases and J by 5 bases, with 15 bases between. This CDR3 region has 14 residues. In DNA form, the CDR3 reads TGTGCCAGCAGCGTAGGGAGGACGGTGACTGAAGCTTTCTTT. Amino acid sequence: CASSVGRTVTEAFF.

V and J are TRBV29-1 and TRBJ1-1, with a tentative D call TRBD1 (6 bases). Germline CDR1 SQVTM, CDR2 ANQGSEA. V dropped 0 bases and J dropped 3 bases, with 17 bases sitting between them. The CDR3 extends over 16 amino acids. This CDR3 is CSVEDGSGGVDTEAFF. The CDR3 region has the DNA TGCAGCGTTGAAGATGGCTCGGGGGGCGTTGACACTGAAGCTTTCTTT.

This clone has more than one count but fewer than ten. This chain joins TRBV5-4 and TRBJ2-1, with D maybe TRBD1 (5 bases). The V end lost 3 bases, the J end lost 4 bases, and 8 bases lay between the germline ends. This CDR3 spans 13 amino acids. Germline V gene lookup returns CDR1 SGHNT and CDR2 YYREEE (reference sequence). The CDR3 nucleotides read TGTGCCAGCAGCTCGGACACATACAATGAGCAGTTCTTC. Protein sequence: CASSSDTYNEQFF.

The genes are TRBV29-1 and TRBJ2-7; D may be TRBD1 (5 bases). The CDR3 consists of 12 residues. Germline CDR1 reads SQVTM; CDR2 reads ANQGSEA. V dropped 4 bases and J dropped 5 bases, with 12 bases sitting between them. The CDR3 sequence is CSVVAGRDEQYF. The CDR3 DNA sequence: TGCAGCGTTGTGGCAGGGCGCGACGAGCAGTACTTC.